This record looks at one TCR beta chain sequence and its context. This CDR3 has 13 residues. V dropped 6 bases and J dropped 2 bases, with 12 bases sitting between them. Per the germline V gene, CDR1 is SQVTM and CDR2 is ANQGSEA. This entry is derived from a study of blood T cell repertoires in COVID-19. Only in-frame clones appear in the TCRdb table, and some are missing; sequencing was by immunoSEQ multiplex PCR. The sample includes fewer than 200,000 clones, roughly 90% of them seen just once. The sequence came from a man between 60 and 75 years old with acute or convalescent COVID-19. Sample: peripheral blood. V gene TRBV29-1 combines with J gene TRBJ2-3; D is possibly TRBD2 (6 bases). This CDR3 reads CSVTGGFTDTQYF. For the CDR3, the DNA is TGCAGCGTCACTGGAGGGTTCACAGATACGCAGTATTTT.